A selection of T cell receptor beta chains follows, all from one sample in a study of blood T cell repertoires in COVID-19. Only in-frame clones appear in the TCRdb table, and some are missing; sequencing was by immunoSEQ multiplex PCR. The data hold approximately 390,000 clones, with 80% to 90% observed a single time. The sample taken for sequencing was PBMCs or T cells enriched from blood (not recorded which). Receptor source: a woman between 45 and 60 years old who had recovered from COVID-19. Both conserved end residues are part of each CDR3. Each record gives: clone size, J gene, D gene, V gene, CDR3 length, CDR3 protein, CDR3 DNA. The D gene is left open where the match is weak. Rows give clone size only sometimes, using once, few, many, or a class for an expanded clone.

. TRBJ1-6 TRBD1 TRBV27 15 CASSLMTGDNSPLHF TGTGCCAGCAGTTTAATGACAGGGGACAATTCACCCCTCCACTTT
. TRBJ1-1 . TRBV28 16 CASSSNSVLRGTEAFF TGTGCCAGCAGTTCAAACTCCGTCCTGCGGGGTACTGAAGCTTTCTTT
. TRBJ1-5 TRBD1 TRBV7-8 13 CASSGGQDQPQHF TGTGCCAGCAGCGGCGGACAGGACCAGCCCCAGCATTTT
. TRBJ2-4 . TRBV5-5 15 CASSPKQGGQNIQYF TGTGCCAGCAGCCCGAAACAGGGTGGGCAAAACATTCAGTACTTC
. TRBJ2-1 TRBD1 TRBV7-9 17 CASSQGRGQGSYNEQFF TGTGCCAGCAGCCAAGGGCGGGGACAGGGCTCCTACAATGAGCAGTTCTTC
. TRBJ1-3 . TRBV7-8 17 CASSSPLDTGERNTIYF TGTGCCAGCAGCTCACCTCTCGACACCGGGGAGAGAAACACCATATATTTT
. TRBJ2-1 TRBD1 TRBV6-4 14 CASSDGQENNEQFF TGTGCCAGCAGTGACGGACAGGAGAACAATGAGCAGTTCTTC
once TRBJ2-1 . TRBV7-6 14 CASSLYQGEDEQFF TGTGCCAGCAGCTTATACCAGGGGGAGGATGAGCAGTTCTTC
once TRBJ1-4 . TRBV28 16 CASSLGGSATNEKLFF TGTGCCAGCAGTTTGGGGGGATCTGCAACTAATGAAAAACTGTTTTTT
. TRBJ1-3 . TRBV28 15 CASSLAGATGNTIYF TGTGCCAGCAGTTTAGCCGGAGCTACTGGAAACACCATATATTTT
. TRBJ2-7 . TRBV9 14 CASSPLASSYEQYF TGTGCCAGCAGCCCCCTCGCCAGCTCCTACGAGCAGTACTTC
few TRBJ1-2 TRBD1 TRBV4-1 14 CASSQPGQVDGYTF TGCGCCAGCAGCCAGCCGGGACAGGTTGATGGCTACACCTTC
. TRBJ2-3 . TRBV6-1 12 CASSDPPDTQYF TGTGCCAGCAGTGATCCTCCAGATACGCAGTATTTT